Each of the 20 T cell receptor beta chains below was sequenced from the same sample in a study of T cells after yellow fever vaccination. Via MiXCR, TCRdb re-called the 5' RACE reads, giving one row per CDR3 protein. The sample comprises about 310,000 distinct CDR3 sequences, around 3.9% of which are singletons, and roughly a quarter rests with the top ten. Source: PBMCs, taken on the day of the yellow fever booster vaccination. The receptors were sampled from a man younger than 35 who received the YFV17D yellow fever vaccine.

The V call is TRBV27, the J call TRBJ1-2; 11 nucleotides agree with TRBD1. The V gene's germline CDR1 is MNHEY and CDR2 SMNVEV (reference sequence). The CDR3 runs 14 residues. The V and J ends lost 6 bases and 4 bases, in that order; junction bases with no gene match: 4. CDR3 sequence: CASRGTGGSYGYTF. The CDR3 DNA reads TGTGCCAGCAGGGGGACAGGGGGGAGCTATGGCTACACCTTC.

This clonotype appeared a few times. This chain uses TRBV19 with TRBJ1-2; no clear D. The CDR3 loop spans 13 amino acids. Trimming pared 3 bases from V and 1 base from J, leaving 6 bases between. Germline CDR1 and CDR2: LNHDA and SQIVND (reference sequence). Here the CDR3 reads CASSIWGNYGYTF. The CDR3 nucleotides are TGTGCCAGTAGTATTTGGGGTAACTATGGCTACACCTTC.

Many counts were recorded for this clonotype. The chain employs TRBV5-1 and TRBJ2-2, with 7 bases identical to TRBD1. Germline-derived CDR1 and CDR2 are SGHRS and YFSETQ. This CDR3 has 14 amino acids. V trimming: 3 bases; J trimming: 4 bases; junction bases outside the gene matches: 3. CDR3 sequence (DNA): TGCGCCAGCAGCTCGGGACAGTCCACCGGGGAGCTGTTTTTT. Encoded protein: CASSSGQSTGELFF.

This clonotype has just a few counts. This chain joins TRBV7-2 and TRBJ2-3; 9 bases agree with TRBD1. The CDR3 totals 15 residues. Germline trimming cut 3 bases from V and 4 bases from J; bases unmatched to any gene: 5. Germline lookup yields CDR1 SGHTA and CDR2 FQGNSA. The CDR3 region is CASSFGQGRADTQYF. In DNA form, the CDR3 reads TGTGCCAGCAGCTTTGGACAGGGGCGAGCAGATACGCAGTATTTT.

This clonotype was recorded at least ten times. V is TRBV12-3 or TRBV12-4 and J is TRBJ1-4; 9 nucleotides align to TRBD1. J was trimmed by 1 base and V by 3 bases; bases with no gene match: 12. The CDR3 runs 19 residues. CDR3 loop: CASSFGGQGFFGTNEKLFF. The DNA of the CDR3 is TGTGCCAGCAGTTTTGGTGGACAGGGGTTTTTTGGAACTAATGAAAAACTGTTTTTT.

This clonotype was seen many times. The CDR3 DNA follows: TGTGCCAGCAGGCTGCCGGGGGGGGTTGAGCAGTTCTTC. This gives the protein CASRLPGGVEQFF. The chain employs TRBV6-2 or TRBV6-3 and TRBJ2-1; 8 bases are a match to TRBD2. The CDR3 is 13 residues long. CDR1 is MNHEY and CDR2 is SVGEGT in the germline V gene. J lost 9 bases, V lost 6 bases, and 7 bases had no gene match.

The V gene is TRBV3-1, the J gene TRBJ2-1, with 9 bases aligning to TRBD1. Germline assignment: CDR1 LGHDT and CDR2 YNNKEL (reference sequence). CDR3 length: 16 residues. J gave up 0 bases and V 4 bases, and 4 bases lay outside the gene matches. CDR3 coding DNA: TGTGCCAGCAGCCTACCGGGACAGGGCTCCTACAATGAGCAGTTCTTC. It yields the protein CASSLPGQGSYNEQFF.

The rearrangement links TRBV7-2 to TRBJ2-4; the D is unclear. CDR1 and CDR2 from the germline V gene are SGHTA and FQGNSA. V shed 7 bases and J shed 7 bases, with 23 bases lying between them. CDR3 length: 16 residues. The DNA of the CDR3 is TGTGCCAGCATCTATTCTCCGGGTGGTGGTAATAACATTCAGTACTTC. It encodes CASIYSPGGGNNIQYF.

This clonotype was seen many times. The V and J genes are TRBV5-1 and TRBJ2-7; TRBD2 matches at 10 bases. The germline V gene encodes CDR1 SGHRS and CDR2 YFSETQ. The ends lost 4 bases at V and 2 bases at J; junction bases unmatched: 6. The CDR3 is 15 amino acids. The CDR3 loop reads CASSPGTSVTYEQYF. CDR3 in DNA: TGCGCCAGCAGCCCCGGGACTAGCGTAACCTACGAGCAGTACTTC.

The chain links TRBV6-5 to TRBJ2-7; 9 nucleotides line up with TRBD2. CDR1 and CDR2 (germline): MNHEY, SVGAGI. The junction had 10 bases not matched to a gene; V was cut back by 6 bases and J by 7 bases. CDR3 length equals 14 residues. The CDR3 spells CASSWVAGAGEQYV. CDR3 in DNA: TGTGCCAGCAGCTGGGTAGCGGGGGCGGGGGAGCAGTACGTC.

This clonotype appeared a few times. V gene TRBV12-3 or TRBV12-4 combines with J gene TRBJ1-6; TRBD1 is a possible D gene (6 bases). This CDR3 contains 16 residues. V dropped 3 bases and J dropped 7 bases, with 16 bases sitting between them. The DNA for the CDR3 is TGTGCCAGCAGTTTCAGGGGTAGGTTCAAGAATTCACCCCTCCACTTT. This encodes CASSFRGRFKNSPLHF.

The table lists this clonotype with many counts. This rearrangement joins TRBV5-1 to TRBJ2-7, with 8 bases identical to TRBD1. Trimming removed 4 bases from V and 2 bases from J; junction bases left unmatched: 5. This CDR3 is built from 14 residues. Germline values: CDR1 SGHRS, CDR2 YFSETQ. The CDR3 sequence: CASSAGTGAYEQYV. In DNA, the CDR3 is TGCGCCAGCAGCGCCGGGACAGGAGCCTACGAGCAGTACGTC.

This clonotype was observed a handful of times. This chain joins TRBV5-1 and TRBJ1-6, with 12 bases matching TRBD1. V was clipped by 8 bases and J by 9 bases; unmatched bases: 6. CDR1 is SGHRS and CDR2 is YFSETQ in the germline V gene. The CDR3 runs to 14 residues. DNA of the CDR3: TGCGCCAGTGCACCGGGACAGGGGGCTTCACCCCTCCACTTT. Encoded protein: CASAPGQGASPLHF.

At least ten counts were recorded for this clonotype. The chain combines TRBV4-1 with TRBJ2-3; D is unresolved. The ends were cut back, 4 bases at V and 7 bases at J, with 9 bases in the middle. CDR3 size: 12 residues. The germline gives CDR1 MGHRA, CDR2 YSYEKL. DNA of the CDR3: TGCGCCAGCAGCCTTTCAGTAAATACGCAGTATTTT. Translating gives CASSLSVNTQYF.

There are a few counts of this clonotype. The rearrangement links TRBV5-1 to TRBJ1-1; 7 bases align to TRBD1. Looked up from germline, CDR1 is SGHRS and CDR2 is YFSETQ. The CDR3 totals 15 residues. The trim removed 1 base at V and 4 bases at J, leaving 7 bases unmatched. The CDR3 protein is CASSLRQGLSTEAFF. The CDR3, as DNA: TGCGCCAGCAGCTTGAGACAGGGTTTGAGCACTGAAGCTTTCTTT.

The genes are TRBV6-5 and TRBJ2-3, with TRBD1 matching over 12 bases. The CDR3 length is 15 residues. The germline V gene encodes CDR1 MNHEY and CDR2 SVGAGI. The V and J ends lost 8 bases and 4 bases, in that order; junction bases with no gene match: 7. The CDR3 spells CASHAGTGGPDTQYF. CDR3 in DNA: TGTGCCAGCCACGCCGGGACAGGGGGCCCAGATACGCAGTATTTT.

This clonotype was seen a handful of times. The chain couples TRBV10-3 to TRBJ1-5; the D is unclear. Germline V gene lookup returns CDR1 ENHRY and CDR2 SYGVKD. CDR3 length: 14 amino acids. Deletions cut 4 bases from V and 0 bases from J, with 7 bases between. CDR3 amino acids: CAISGINSNQPQHF. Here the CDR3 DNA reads TGTGCCATCAGTGGCATAAATAGCAATCAGCCCCAGCATTTT.

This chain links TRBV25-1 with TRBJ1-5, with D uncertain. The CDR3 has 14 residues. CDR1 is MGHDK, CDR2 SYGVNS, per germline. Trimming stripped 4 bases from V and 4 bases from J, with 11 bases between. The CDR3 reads CASSGSPQNQPQHF. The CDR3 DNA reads TGTGCCAGCAGTGGATCCCCCCAAAATCAGCCCCAGCATTTT.

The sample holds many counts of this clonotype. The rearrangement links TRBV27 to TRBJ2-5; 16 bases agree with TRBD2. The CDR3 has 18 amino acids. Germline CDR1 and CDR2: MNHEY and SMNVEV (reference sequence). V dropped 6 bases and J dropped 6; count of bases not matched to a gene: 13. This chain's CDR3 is CASSPQGLAGGYVKTQYF. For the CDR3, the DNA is TGTGCCAGCAGCCCGCAGGGACTAGCGGGGGGGTATGTTAAGACCCAGTACTTC.

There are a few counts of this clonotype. The CDR3 protein is CSAFLPANYGYTF. DNA of the CDR3: TGCAGTGCTTTCCTTCCGGCTAACTATGGCTACACCTTC. The V call is TRBV20-1, the J call TRBJ1-2; D not resolved. Germline V lookup: CDR1 DFQATT, CDR2 SNEGSKA (reference sequence). Trimming pared 5 bases from V and 0 bases from J, leaving 10 bases between. This CDR3 has 13 residues.